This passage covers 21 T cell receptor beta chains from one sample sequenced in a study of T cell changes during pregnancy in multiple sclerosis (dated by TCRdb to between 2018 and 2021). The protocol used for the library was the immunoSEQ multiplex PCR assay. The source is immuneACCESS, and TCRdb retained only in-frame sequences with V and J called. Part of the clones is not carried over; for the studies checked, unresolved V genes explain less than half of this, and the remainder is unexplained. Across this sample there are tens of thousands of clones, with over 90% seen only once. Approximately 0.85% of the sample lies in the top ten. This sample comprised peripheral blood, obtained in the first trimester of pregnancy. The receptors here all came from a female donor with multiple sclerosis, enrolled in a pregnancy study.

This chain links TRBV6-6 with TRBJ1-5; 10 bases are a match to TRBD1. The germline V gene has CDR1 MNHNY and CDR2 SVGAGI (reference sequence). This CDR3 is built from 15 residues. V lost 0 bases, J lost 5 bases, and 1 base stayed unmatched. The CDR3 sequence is CASSYSGTGDQPQHF. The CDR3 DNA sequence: TGTGCCAGCAGTTACTCTGGGACAGGGGATCAGCCCCAGCATTTT.

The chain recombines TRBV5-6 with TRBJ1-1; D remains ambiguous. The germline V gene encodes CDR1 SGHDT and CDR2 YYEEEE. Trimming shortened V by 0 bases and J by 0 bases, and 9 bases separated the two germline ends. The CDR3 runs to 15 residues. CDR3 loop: CASSLVEILNTEAFF. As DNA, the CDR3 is TGTGCCAGCAGCTTGGTTGAGATTTTGAACACTGAAGCTTTCTTT.

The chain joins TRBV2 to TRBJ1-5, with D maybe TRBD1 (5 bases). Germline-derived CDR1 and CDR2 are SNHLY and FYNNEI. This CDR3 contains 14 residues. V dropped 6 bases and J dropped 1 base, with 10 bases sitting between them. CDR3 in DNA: TGTGCCAGCAGCCCAGGGCCGAGCAATCAGCCCCAGCATTTT. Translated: CASSPGPSNQPQHF.

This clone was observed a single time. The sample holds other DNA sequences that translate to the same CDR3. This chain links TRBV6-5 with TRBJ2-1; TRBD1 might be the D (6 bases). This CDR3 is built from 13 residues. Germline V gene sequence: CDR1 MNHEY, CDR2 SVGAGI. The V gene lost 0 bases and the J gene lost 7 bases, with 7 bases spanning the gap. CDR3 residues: CASSYSRGNEQFF. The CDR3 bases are TGTGCCAGCAGTTACTCGAGGGGGAATGAGCAGTTCTTC.

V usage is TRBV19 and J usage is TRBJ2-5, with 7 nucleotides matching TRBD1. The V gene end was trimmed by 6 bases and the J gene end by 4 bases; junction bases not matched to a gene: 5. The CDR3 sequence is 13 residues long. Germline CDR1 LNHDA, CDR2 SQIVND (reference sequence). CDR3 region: CASRKTGVETQYF. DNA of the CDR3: TGTGCCAGTAGGAAAACAGGGGTAGAGACCCAGTACTTC.

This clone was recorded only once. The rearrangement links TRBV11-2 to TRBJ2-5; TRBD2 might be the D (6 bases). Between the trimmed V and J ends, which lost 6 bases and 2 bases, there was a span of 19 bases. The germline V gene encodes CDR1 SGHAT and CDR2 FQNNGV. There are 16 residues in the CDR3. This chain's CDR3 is CASSSNRAGLQETQYF. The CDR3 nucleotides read TGTGCCAGCAGTTCAAATCGCGCGGGATTACAAGAGACCCAGTACTTC.

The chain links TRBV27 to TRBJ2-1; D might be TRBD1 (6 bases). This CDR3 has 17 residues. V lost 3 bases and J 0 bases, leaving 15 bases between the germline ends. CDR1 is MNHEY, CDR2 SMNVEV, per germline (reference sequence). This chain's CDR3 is CASSFLGALSSYNEQFF. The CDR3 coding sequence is TGTGCCAGCAGTTTCCTGGGGGCTTTAAGCTCCTACAATGAGCAGTTCTTC.

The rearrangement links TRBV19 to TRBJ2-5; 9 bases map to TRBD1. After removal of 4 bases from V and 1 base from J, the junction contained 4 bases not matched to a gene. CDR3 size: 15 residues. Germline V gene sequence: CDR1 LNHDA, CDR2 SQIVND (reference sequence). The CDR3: CASSTRQGVQETQYF. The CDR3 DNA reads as TGTGCCAGTAGTACTCGACAGGGGGTCCAAGAGACCCAGTACTTC.

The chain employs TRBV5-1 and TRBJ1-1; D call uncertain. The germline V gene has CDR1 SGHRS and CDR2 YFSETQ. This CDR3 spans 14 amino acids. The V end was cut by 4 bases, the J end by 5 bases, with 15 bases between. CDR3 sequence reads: CASSPDTLWTEAFF. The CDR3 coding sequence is TGCGCCAGCAGCCCTGACACCCTGTGGACTGAAGCTTTCTTT.

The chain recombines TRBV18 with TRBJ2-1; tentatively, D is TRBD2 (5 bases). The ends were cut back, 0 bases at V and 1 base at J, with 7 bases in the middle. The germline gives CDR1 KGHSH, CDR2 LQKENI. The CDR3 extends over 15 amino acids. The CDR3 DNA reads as TGTGCCAGCTCACCACCAGGACTTTCCTACAATGAGCAGTTCTTC. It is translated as CASSPPGLSYNEQFF.

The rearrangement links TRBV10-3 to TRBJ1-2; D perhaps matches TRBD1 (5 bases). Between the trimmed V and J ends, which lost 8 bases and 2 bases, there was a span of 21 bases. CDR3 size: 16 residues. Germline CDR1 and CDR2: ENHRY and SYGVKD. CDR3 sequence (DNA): TGTGCCATCTCGATACCACCCGGGGGAACCAACTATGGCTACACCTTC. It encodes CAISIPPGGTNYGYTF.

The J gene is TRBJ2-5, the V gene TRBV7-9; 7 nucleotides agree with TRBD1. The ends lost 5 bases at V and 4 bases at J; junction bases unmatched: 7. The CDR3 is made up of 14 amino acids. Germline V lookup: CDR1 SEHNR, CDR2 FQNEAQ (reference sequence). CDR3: CASSQQGWLETQYF. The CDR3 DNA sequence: TGTGCCAGCAGCCAACAGGGGTGGCTAGAGACCCAGTACTTC.

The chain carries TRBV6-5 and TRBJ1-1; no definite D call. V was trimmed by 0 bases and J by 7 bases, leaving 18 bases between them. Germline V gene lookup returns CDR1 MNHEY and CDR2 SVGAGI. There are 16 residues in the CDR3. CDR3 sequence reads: CASSYSNLGSSNEAFF. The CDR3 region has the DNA TGTGCCAGCAGTTACTCGAATCTCGGGAGCTCAAATGAAGCTTTCTTT.

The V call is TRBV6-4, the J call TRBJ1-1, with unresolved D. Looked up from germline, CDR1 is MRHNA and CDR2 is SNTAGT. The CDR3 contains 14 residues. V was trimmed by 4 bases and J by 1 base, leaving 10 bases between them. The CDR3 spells CASSAWASNTEAFF. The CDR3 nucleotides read TGTGCCAGCAGTGCTTGGGCCTCGAACACTGAAGCTTTCTTT.

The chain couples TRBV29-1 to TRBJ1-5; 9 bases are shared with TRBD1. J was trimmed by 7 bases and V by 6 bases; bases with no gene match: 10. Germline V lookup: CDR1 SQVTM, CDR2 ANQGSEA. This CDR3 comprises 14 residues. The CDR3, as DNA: TGCAGCGTAGTCCTAACCGACAGGGGGCAGCCCCAGCATTTT. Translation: CSVVLTDRGQPQHF.

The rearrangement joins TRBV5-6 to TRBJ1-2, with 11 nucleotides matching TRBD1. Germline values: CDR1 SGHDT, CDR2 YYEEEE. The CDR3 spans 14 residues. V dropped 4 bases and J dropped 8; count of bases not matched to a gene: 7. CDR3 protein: CASSPGQGAKGYTF. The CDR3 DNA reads TGTGCCAGCAGCCCAGGACAGGGGGCTAAAGGCTACACCTTC.

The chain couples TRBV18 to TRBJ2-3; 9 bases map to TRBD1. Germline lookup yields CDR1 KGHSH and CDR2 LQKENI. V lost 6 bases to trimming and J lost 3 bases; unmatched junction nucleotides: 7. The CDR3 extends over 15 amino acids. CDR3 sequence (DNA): TGTGCCAGCTCGGATAGACAGGGGGATACAGATACGCAGTATTTT. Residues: CASSDRQGDTDTQYF.

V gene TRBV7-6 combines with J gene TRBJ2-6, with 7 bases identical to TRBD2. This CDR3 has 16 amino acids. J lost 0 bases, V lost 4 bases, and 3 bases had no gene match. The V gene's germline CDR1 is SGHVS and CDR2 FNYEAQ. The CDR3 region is CASSSTGGSGANVLTF. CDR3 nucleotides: TGTGCCAGCAGCTCTACGGGGGGCTCTGGGGCCAACGTCCTGACTTTC.

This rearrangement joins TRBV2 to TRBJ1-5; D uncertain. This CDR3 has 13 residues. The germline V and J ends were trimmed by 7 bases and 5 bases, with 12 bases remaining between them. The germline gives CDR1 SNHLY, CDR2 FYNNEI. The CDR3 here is CASKQFPDQPQHF. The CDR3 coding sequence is TGTGCCAGCAAACAATTTCCTGATCAGCCCCAGCATTTT.

CDR3 residues: CASSDGQTNTEAFF. The CDR3 nucleotides read TGCGCCAGCAGTGACGGACAGACGAACACTGAAGCTTTCTTT. The chain combines TRBV10-2 with TRBJ1-1, with D perhaps TRBD1 (6 bases). The CDR3 loop spans 14 amino acids. Trimming left V 3 bases short and J 1 base short, with 9 bases between. The germline V gene has CDR1 WSHSY and CDR2 SAAADI.

CDR3 coding DNA: TGTGCCAGCTCCGTCACAGGGGCCGGTGGCACAGATACGCAGTATTTT. It encodes CASSVTGAGGTDTQYF. This chain connects TRBV18 to TRBJ2-3; 7 nucleotides align to TRBD1. CDR3 size: 16 residues. Germline assignment: CDR1 KGHSH and CDR2 LQKENI. The ends lost 6 bases at V and 1 base at J; junction bases unmatched: 10.